This T cell receptor (beta chain) was retrieved from a study of blood T cells in healthy people across ages. Background on the study: In model experiments, template switching was able to capture about one barcoded beta molecule for every two T cells that were present. Broader study findings: Roughly linear age-related decline in beta diversity appeared, significant by age about 40.

Primers used in a second PCR of roughly 7 to 11 cycles were a sample-barcoded 5' primer and a J-beta primer mix. TCRdb reprocessed the 5' RACE reads via MiXCR and lists one record per CDR3 protein. This sample carries 700,000 or so distinct CDR3 sequences, 22% of them seen once, and the ten largest clones take roughly 22%. The individuals who served as donors were healthy Caucasians living in Russia, aged roughly 6 to 100. As to this clonotype: What it binds is not known.

This CDR3 comprises 15 residues. Unmatched junction bases numbered 10, after V lost 5 bases and J lost 8 bases. Germline V gene lookup returns CDR1 MNHEY and CDR2 SVGAGI. The TCR originated in a man in his sixties or seventies in good health. Source material: blood. This sequence joins TRBV6-5 and TRBJ2-1; 9 bases agree with TRBD1. CDR3 bases: TGTGCCAGCAGTCGGGGGACAGGGAACGCGGATGAGCAGTTCTTC. Translated: CASSRGTGNADEQFF.